One sample yielded the 7 T cell receptor beta chains listed below, sequenced in a study of blood T cell repertoires in COVID-19. TCRdb's copy holds only in-frame clones and misses some; the assay was immunoSEQ multiplex PCR. Here the sample spans a few hundred thousand clones, 70% to 90% being singletons. The sample comprised PBMCs or T cells enriched from blood (not recorded which). These receptors were taken from a man aged 25 to 40 who had recovered from COVID-19.

This chain connects TRBV9 to TRBJ2-7; no clear D. Germline values: CDR1 SGDLS, CDR2 YYNGEE. V lost 0 bases and J 0 bases, leaving 13 bases between the germline ends. CDR3 length equals 16 residues. CDR3 nucleotide sequence: TGTGCCAGCAGCGTAGGTCTGGCAGACAACTCCTACGAGCAGTACTTC. This translates into CASSVGLADNSYEQYF.

With respect to this clone: The sample carries other DNA sequences with the same CDR3. The gene calls are TRBV7-9 and TRBJ1-1; weak D call: TRBD1 (5 bases). The germline CDR1 and CDR2 sequences are SEHNR and FQNEAQ (reference sequence). The CDR3 sequence is 13 residues long. V was trimmed by 1 base and J by 11 bases, leaving 14 bases between them. CDR3: CASSLEAGRGAFF. The CDR3 DNA sequence: TGTGCCAGCAGCTTAGAAGCGGGGCGAGGCGCTTTCTTT.

This chain joins TRBV2 and TRBJ1-2; D call uncertain. Between the trimmed V and J ends, which lost 6 bases and 8 bases, there was a span of 22 bases. The CDR3 is 15 amino acids. Per germline, CDR1 SNHLY and CDR2 FYNNEI. CDR3 in DNA: TGTGCCAGCAGCCCCACGCGGGCCACCCAGAGGGGCTACACCTTC. Translating gives CASSPTRATQRGYTF.

This chain joins TRBV9 and TRBJ2-5, with a possible D match to TRBD1 (7 bases). Germline V lookup: CDR1 SGDLS, CDR2 YYNGEE. This CDR3 has 13 amino acids. V lost 7 bases and J lost 4, with 14 bases in between. CDR3 sequence (DNA): TGTGCCAGCGGGGGGACAGAGATAGAGACCCAGTACTTC. It yields the protein CASGGTEIETQYF. Based on the CDR3 plus reference TRBV9 and TRBJ2-5, the full variable domain is DSGVTQTPKHLITATGQRVTLRCSPRSGDLSVYWYQQSLDQGLQFLIQYYNGEERAKGNILERFSAQQFPDLHSELNLSSLELGDSALYFCASGGTEIETQYFGPGTRLLVL.

V gene TRBV2 combines with J gene TRBJ1-1, with D uncertain. V lost 6 bases and J 2 bases, leaving 16 bases between the germline ends. This CDR3 region has 15 residues. Germline values: CDR1 SNHLY, CDR2 FYNNEI. The CDR3 bases are TGTGCCAGCAGGGTCGAGCGGGGAGAAAACACTGAAGCTTTCTTT. It codes for CASRVERGENTEAFF.

Points on this clone: The sample carries other DNA sequences with the same CDR3. The gene calls are TRBV9 and TRBJ2-3; 10 nucleotides line up with TRBD2. The length of the CDR3 is 16 residues. V trimming: 2 bases; J trimming: 1 base; junction bases outside the gene matches: 4. Germline lookup yields CDR1 SGDLS and CDR2 YYNGEE. The chain's CDR3 is CASSVVAGGRTDTQYF. The CDR3 DNA reads TGTGCCAGCAGCGTGGTAGCGGGGGGCCGCACAGATACGCAGTATTTT.

V usage is TRBV19 and J usage is TRBJ2-7; TRBD2 matches 8 bases. Germline V gene data show CDR1 as LNHDA and CDR2 as SQIVND (reference sequence). The length of the CDR3 is 15 residues. V shed 6 bases, J shed 0 bases, and the junction held 7 bases outside the gene matches. In nucleotides, the CDR3 is TGTGCCAGTAGGGGCCACCTAGCGGGCTCCTACGAGCAGTACTTC. It codes for CASRGHLAGSYEQYF.